This TCR beta chain was identified during a study of CD8 T cells in Susac syndrome. The V gene end was trimmed by 3 bases and the J gene end by 3 bases; junction bases not matched to a gene: 0. Germline V CDR1 and CDR2: SGHRS, YFSETQ. CDR3 size: 13 residues. The authors sequenced TCR beta from blood CD8+ and CD4+ T cells. The study used treatment-naive patients who had stable or active relapsing-remitting disease as multiple sclerosis controls. TEMRA cells underwent FACS enrichment and CD8+ and CD4+ T cells underwent negative isolation. Roughly 0.5 to 1 ug RNA was reverse transcribed with random hexamers. TCRdb processed the immunoSEQ multiplex PCR reads anew with MiXCR; each CDR3 protein has one entry. The sample consists of about 400,000 distinct CDR3 sequences, approximately 85% of them appearing once.

The sequence came from a human donor with multiple sclerosis. Material for sequencing was CD8+ T cells from PBMCs. This rearrangement joins TRBV5-1 to TRBJ2-1; 7 bases match TRBD2. The CDR3 DNA reads as TGCGCCAGCAGCTGGACTAGCTACAATGAGCAGTTCTTC. Protein: CASSWTSYNEQFF. Drawing the rest from reference TRBV5-1 and TRBJ2-1, the complete variable domain is KAGVTQTPRYLIKTRGQQVTLSCSPISGHRSVSWYQQTPGQGLQFLFEYFSETQRNKGNFPGRFSGRQFSNSRSEMNVSTLELGDSALYLCASSWTSYNEQFFGPGTRLTVL.